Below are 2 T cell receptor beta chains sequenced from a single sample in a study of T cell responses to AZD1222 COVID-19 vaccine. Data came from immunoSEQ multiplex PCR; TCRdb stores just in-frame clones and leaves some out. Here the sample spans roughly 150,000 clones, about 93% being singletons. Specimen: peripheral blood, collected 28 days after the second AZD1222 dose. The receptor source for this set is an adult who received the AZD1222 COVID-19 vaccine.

CDR3 in DNA: TGCGCCAGCAGGCAGACGGGGCAGGTACGTGTGAACACTGAAGCTTTCTTT. Translated, it gives CASRQTGQVRVNTEAFF. This sequence joins TRBV5-1 and TRBJ1-1; a possible D gene is TRBD1 (5 bases). Trimming pared 5 bases from V and 0 bases from J, leaving 20 bases between. The CDR3 extends over 17 amino acids. Germline V lookup: CDR1 SGHRS, CDR2 YFSETQ.

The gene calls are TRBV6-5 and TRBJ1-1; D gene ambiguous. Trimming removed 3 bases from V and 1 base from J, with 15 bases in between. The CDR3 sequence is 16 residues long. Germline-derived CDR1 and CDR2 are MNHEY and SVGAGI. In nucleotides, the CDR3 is TGTGCCAGCAGTTATATATTTCGATATGGGAACACTGAAGCTTTCTTT. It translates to CASSYIFRYGNTEAFF.